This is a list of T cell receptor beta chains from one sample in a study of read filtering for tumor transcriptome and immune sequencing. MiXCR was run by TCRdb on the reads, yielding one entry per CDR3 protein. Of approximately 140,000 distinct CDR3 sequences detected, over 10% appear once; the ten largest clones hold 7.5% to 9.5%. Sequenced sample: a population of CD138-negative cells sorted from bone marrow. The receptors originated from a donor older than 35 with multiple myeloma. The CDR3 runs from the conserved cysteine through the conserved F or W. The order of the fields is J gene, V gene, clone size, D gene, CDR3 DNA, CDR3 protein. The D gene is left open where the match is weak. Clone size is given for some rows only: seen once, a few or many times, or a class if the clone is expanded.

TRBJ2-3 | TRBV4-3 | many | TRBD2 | TGCGCCAGCAGCCAAGATAATGCGGGCCCTAGCGGGGGCACAGATACGCAGTATTTT | CASSQDNAGPSGGTDTQYF
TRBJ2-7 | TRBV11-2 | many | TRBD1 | TGTGCCAGCAGCTTGGGGGACAGGGGGTTTTCCGAGCAGTACTTC | CASSLGDRGFSEQYF
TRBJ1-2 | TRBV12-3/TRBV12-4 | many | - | TGTGCCAGCAGCCCCGGGACGGCGTCTGACTACACCTTC | CASSPGTASDYTF
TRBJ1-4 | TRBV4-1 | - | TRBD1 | TGCGCCAGCAGCCAGGACCTTAGGGACAGGGGGCGTAAACTGTTTTTT | CASSQDLRDRGRKLFF
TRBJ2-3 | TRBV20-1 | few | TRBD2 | TGCAGTGCTAGAGAGCTCTCGCTAGCGGGAGGCGACACAGATACGCAGTATTTT | CSARELSLAGGDTDTQYF
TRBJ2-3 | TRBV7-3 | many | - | TGTGCCAGCAGCTCAGGAGGCAATAGCAGAGATACGCAGTATTTT | CASSSGGNSRDTQYF
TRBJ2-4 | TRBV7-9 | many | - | TGTGCCAGCAGCTTAGCCGGGACTCCAAACATTCAGTACTTC | CASSLAGTPNIQYF
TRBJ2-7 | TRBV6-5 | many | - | TGTGCCAGCAGTCCCGGGAGCCACTACGAGCAGTACTTC | CASSPGSHYEQYF
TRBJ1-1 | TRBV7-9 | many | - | TGTGCTCCCGGGGGTGTGGGACGCACCACTGAAGCTTTCTTT | CAPGGVGRTTEAFF
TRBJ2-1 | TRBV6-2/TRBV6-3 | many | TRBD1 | TGTGCCAGCAGTTACTCGAAGACAGGGGGGATCAATGAGCAGTTCTTC | CASSYSKTGGINEQFF
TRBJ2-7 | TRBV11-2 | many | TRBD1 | TGTGCCAGCCTAGTGGACAGGGGGCACGAGCAGTACTTC | CASLVDRGHEQYF
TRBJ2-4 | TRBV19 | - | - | TGTGCCAGTAGTATTGGTAGGAGAAACATTCAGTACTTC | CASSIGRRNIQYF
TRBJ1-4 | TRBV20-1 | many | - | TGCAGTGCTAGCCCAATATTGGGGCGAGAAAAACTGTTTTTT | CSASPILGREKLFF
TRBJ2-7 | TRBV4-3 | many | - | TGCGCCAGCAGCCCAATCGGGGGTGGGGTCTACGAGCAGTACTTC | CASSPIGGGVYEQYF
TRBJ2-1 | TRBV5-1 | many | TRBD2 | TGTGCCAGCAGCCGGGGACTAGCGGGAGTCGATGAGCAGTTCTTC | CASSRGLAGVDEQFF
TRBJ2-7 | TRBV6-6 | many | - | TGTGCCAGCAGTCCGACGGGTTCGACCTACGAGCAGTACTTC | CASSPTGSTYEQYF
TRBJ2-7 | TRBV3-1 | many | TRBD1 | TGTGCCAGCAGCCAGCCCGGGACAGGGCCGAGGGACGAGCAGTACTTC | CASSQPGTGPRDEQYF
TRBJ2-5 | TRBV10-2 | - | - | TGCGCCAGCAGTGAGAGATCAGGGGCGCCGGGGGAGACCCAGTACTTC | CASSERSGAPGETQYF
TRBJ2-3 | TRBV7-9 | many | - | TGTGCCAGCAGCTTCGTAGGCGATACGCAGTATTTT | CASSFVGDTQYF
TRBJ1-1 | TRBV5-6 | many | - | TGTGCCAGCACAGGGAACACTGAAGCTTTCTTT | CASTGNTEAFF